This TCR beta chain is drawn from a study of cytomegalovirus exposure and HLA in healthy donors. Germline lookup yields CDR1 SGHTA and CDR2 FQGNSA. Unmatched junction bases numbered 4, after V lost 2 bases and J lost 3 bases. CDR3 length: 14 amino acids. Amplification used 60 Vbeta primers and 13 Jbeta primers. Original handling: A later analysis tallied about 80 million unique TCR beta chains, some 12 million of them shared. Only in-frame clones appear in the TCRdb table, and some are missing; sequencing was by immunoSEQ multiplex PCR. The V and J calls and clone size come from that table; D and trimming were worked out from the DNA. The data hold about 110,000 clones, with roughly 85% observed a single time.

This TCR came from a middle-aged woman in good health and CMV-seronegative. Input material: PBMCs. The genes are TRBV7-2 and TRBJ2-7; 7 nucleotides agree with TRBD2. The CDR3 DNA sequence: TGTGCCAGCAGCTTAAATCTAGCGGACTACGAGCAGTACTTC. Translating gives CASSLNLADYEQYF.